Below, 17 T cell receptor beta chains from the same sample are listed, as sequenced in a study of cytomegalovirus exposure and HLA in healthy donors. Primers included in the PCR were 60 Vbeta and 13 Jbeta primers. Repertoires were generated with immunoSEQ multiplex PCR, while TCRdb's copy carries only in-frame clones and drops some. The table records about 130,000 clones, about 80% of them present only once. Sequenced input: PBMCs. These TCRs come from a woman aged 40 to 50 in good health and CMV-seronegative.

This chain joins TRBV5-6 and TRBJ1-1; D perhaps matches TRBD1 (5 bases). The CDR3 sequence is 14 residues long. Trimming shortened V by 2 bases and J by 4 bases, and 12 bases separated the two germline ends. Germline-derived CDR1 and CDR2 are SGHDT and YYEEEE. The CDR3 DNA reads TGTGCCAGCAGCTTAAGCCAGGGAGGCACTGAAGCTTTCTTT. Protein: CASSLSQGGTEAFF.

J is TRBJ2-3 and V is TRBV6-1; D perhaps matches TRBD2 (5 bases). Germline-derived CDR1 and CDR2 are MNHNS and SASEGT. V dropped 2 bases and J dropped 0 bases, with 24 bases sitting between them. The CDR3 spans 20 residues. CDR3 DNA: TGTGCCAGCAGTGAAAGTGGACTCACTATTACTGCTTATAGCACAGATACGCAGTATTTT. This translates into CASSESGLTITAYSTDTQYF.

The chain joins TRBV27 to TRBJ2-3; TRBD2 is a possible D gene (5 bases). V was pared by 5 bases and J by 2 bases, with 23 bases between. This CDR3 has 18 residues. Per germline, CDR1 MNHEY and CDR2 SMNVEV (reference sequence). The CDR3 DNA sequence: TGTGCCAGCAGTCTTAAGGCACCCGGAGGAAGGGACACAGATACGCAGTATTTT. Its translation: CASSLKAPGGRDTDTQYF.

J is TRBJ1-1 and V is TRBV5-1; TRBD1 is a possible D gene (5 bases). V was shortened by 2 bases and J by 0 bases, with 11 bases between the two germline ends. Germline CDR1 SGHRS, CDR2 YFSETQ. There are 15 residues in the CDR3. CDR3 residues: CASSLQQAVNTEAFF. The CDR3 DNA reads as TGCGCCAGCAGCTTACAACAGGCAGTGAACACTGAAGCTTTCTTT.

CDR3 nucleotide sequence: TGTGCCAGCAGCGTACGGGGTTCGACTACTAGGGATGAGCAGTTCTTC. It translates to CASSVRGSTTRDEQFF. V is TRBV9 and J is TRBJ2-1; possible D gene TRBD2, 5 bases. Deletions cut 1 base from V and 8 bases from J, with 19 bases between. Germline CDR1 reads SGDLS; CDR2 reads YYNGEE. The CDR3 length is 16 residues.

In this sample, this clone turned up a few times. The rearrangement joins TRBV13 to TRBJ2-1, with 14 bases matching TRBD2. Germline V gene data show CDR1 as PRHDT and CDR2 as FYEKMQ (reference sequence). Trimming removed 4 bases from V and 8 bases from J; junction bases left unmatched: 4. The CDR3 contains 15 residues. The CDR3 DNA sequence: TGTGCCAGCAGCTCGACTAGCGGGGGGGTCGATGAGCAGTTCTTC. Its protein is CASSSTSGGVDEQFF.

The genes are TRBV27 and TRBJ2-7; the match to TRBD1 covers 8 bases. The CDR3 is made up of 14 amino acids. V lost 5 bases to trimming and J lost 5 bases; unmatched junction nucleotides: 8. The germline V gene encodes CDR1 MNHEY and CDR2 SMNVEV (reference sequence). The CDR3 reads CASSPTGDSHEQYF. The CDR3 nucleotides read TGTGCCAGCAGTCCGACAGGGGATAGCCACGAGCAGTACTTC.

The chain has TRBV7-2 and TRBJ2-2, with 7 bases aligning to TRBD2. The CDR3 loop spans 14 amino acids. Germline V gives CDR1 SGHTA, CDR2 FQGNSA. V trimming: 5 bases; J trimming: 3 bases; junction bases outside the gene matches: 3. CDR3 nucleotides: TGTGCCAGCAGCCTGGGACTATACACCGGGGAGCTGTTTTTT. This encodes CASSLGLYTGELFF.

This clone was seen only a few times. CDR3 coding DNA: TGTGCCAGCAGTGGGCGGGAGGGGGAGACCCAGTACTTC. Its protein product is CASSGREGETQYF. This chain uses TRBV2 with TRBJ2-5, with TRBD2 identical over 9 bases. This CDR3 comprises 13 residues. V lost 4 bases and J lost 5; bases outside the gene matches: 2. Germline V gene lookup returns CDR1 SNHLY and CDR2 FYNNEI.

There are many counts of this clone. The CDR3 sequence: CASSLGGGRLYEQYF. The CDR3 coding sequence is TGTGCCAGCAGCTTAGGAGGCGGGAGACTTTACGAGCAGTACTTC. The chain recombines TRBV7-2 with TRBJ2-7; 7 positions agree with TRBD2. V lost 1 base and J lost 4; bases outside the gene matches: 7. This CDR3 comprises 15 residues. Germline V lookup: CDR1 SGHTA, CDR2 FQGNSA.

This chain links TRBV4-2 with TRBJ2-2, with 10 bases that match TRBD2. This CDR3 is 17 amino acids long. With V trimmed by 0 bases and J by 6 bases, 7 bases remained unmatched. Germline V gene sequence: CDR1 LGHNA, CDR2 YNFKEQ. In DNA form, the CDR3 reads TGTGCCAGCAGCCAAGAATTAGCGGGGGGCCAGGCCGGGGAGCTGTTTTTT. Translating gives CASSQELAGGQAGELFF.

The chain employs TRBV4-2 and TRBJ2-1; 7 bases line up with TRBD2. V trimming: 5 bases; J trimming: 5 bases; junction bases outside the gene matches: 3. There are 13 residues in the CDR3. The germline V gene has CDR1 LGHNA and CDR2 YNFKEQ. The CDR3 loop reads CASSWRENNEQFF. CDR3 nucleotides: TGTGCCAGCAGCTGGCGGGAGAACAATGAGCAGTTCTTC.

The rearrangement uses TRBV7-2 and TRBJ2-7, with TRBD1 identical over 9 bases. CDR1 is SGHTA, CDR2 FQGNSA, per germline. J was trimmed by 4 bases and V by 4 bases; bases with no gene match: 8. The CDR3 loop spans 15 amino acids. CDR3 sequence (DNA): TGTGCCAGCAGCTACTCGAGGACAGGGGTGTACGAGCAGTACTTC. Its protein is CASSYSRTGVYEQYF.

The J gene is TRBJ2-3, the V gene TRBV2; D may be TRBD1 (5 bases). Germline CDR1 SNHLY, CDR2 FYNNEI. Trimming stripped 7 bases from V and 6 bases from J, with 14 bases between. This CDR3 has 13 residues. The CDR3 sequence: CASTREFGDTQYF. CDR3 in DNA: TGTGCCAGCACCAGGGAATTCGGGGATACGCAGTATTTT.

V is TRBV4-3 and J is TRBJ1-1; no firm D call. V was shortened by 0 bases and J by 4 bases, with 9 bases between the two germline ends. The CDR3 extends over 14 amino acids. CDR1 is LGHNA, CDR2 YSLEER, per germline. CDR3 DNA: TGCGCCAGCAGCCAAGATAAGTGGAGCACTGAAGCTTTCTTT. Translating gives CASSQDKWSTEAFF.

This clone was observed a few times. The chain joins TRBV14 to TRBJ2-7; D possibly corresponds to TRBD1 (6 bases). V was trimmed by 4 bases and J by 3 bases, leaving 10 bases between them. This CDR3 spans 13 amino acids. The germline CDR1 and CDR2 sequences are SGHDN and FVKESK. CDR3 DNA sequence: TGTGCCAGCAGCCTTGACAGGCACTACGAGCAGTACTTC. As protein: CASSLDRHYEQYF.

The J gene is TRBJ1-6, the V gene TRBV7-9, with D tentatively TRBD1 (6 bases). Trimming removed 0 bases at V and 0 bases at J, with 15 bases between. The CDR3 extends over 19 amino acids. Germline assignment: CDR1 SEHNR and CDR2 FQNEAQ (reference sequence). CDR3 coding DNA: TGTGCCAGCAGCTTAGCGAATAGGGGAGGGGGCTCCTATAATTCACCCCTCCACTTT. It translates to CASSLANRGGGSYNSPLHF.